The entry below describes one T cell receptor beta chain. Patients from Seattle were sampled longitudinally, starting during active infection. Per the study methods: Amplified reference gene primers provided the basis for estimating nucleated cell counts. Clones were read by immunoSEQ multiplex PCR, and TCRdb kept only the in-frame ones, dropping some. That table gives V, J and clone size, and the DNA gave D and trimming. The sample gives 98,000 or so clones, about nine tenths of which show up once; more than 4.5% is in the top ten. The CDR3 has 16 residues. Germline V gene lookup returns CDR1 MNHEY and CDR2 SVGAGI. The J segment lost 2 bases and the V segment lost 0 bases, leaving 4 bases of the junction unmatched. The sample originates from a study of blood T cell repertoires in COVID-19. Overall study context: There were acute and convalescent COVID-19 samples, and they came from the United States, Italy and Spain. The analysed material was cDNA or gDNA that came from T cells, B-cell-depleted T cells, or PBMCs.

Sequences were obtained from peripheral blood. This chain connects TRBV6-5 to TRBJ1-3, with 7 bases identical to TRBD1. The clonotype comes from a man aged 55 to 70 with COVID-19, enrolled during active disease. In nucleotides, the CDR3 is TGTGCCAGCAGTTACTCGTACCAGGGGGCTGGAAACACCATATATTTT. Translated: CASSYSYQGAGNTIYF.